Described below is a single T cell receptor beta chain sequence and its context. Its matching antigen is unknown. One end of the junction does not line up with germline, which may come from a read error. This record comes from a study of graft-versus-host responses after intestinal transplantation. Study-level background: The study gave all recipients anti-thymocyte globulin induction, then tacrolimus and steroids for 2 to 3 years. Study results and caveats: The study found high graft-versus-host to host-versus-graft clonal ratios in allografts of patients with graft-donor T cell macrochimerism. Present in recipient marrow, GvH clones included some that appeared first in ileum or blood. Early after transplant, HvG clones declined as circulating GvH clones peaked.

The germline CDR1 and CDR2 sequences are SSHAT and FNYEAQ (reference sequence). The CDR3 is 15 residues long. Clones were read by immunoSEQ multiplex PCR, and TCRdb kept only the in-frame ones, dropping some. The sample shows about 120,000 clones, around 93% of them seen only once. The chain has TRBV7-7 and TRBJ2-5, with D unresolved. Source: unstimulated CD4+ T cells sorted from spleen or lymph node cells, taken before intestinal transplant. The sequence was collected from a human donor who received an intestinal transplant. CDR3 sequence reads: CASSASGSPGETQYF. In nucleotides, the CDR3 is TGTGCTAGCAGCGCCTCCGGCTCCCCCGGGGAGACCCAGTACTTC.